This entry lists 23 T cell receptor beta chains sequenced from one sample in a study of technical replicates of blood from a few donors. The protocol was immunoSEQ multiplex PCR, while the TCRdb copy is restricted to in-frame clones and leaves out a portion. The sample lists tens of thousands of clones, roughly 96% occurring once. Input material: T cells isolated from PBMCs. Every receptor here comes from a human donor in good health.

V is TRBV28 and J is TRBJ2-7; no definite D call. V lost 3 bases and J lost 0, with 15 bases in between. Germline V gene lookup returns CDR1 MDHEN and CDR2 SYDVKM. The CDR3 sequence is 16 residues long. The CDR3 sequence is CASSFVLRRASYEQYF. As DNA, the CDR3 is TGTGCCAGCAGTTTTGTCTTGCGTAGAGCCTCCTACGAGCAGTACTTC.

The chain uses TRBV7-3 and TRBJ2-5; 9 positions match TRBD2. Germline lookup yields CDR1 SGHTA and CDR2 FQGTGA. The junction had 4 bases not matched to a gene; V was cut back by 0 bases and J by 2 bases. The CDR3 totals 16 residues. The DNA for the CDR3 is TGTGCCAGCAGCTTAACCCAGACTAGCGGTCAAGAGACCCAGTACTTC. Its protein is CASSLTQTSGQETQYF.

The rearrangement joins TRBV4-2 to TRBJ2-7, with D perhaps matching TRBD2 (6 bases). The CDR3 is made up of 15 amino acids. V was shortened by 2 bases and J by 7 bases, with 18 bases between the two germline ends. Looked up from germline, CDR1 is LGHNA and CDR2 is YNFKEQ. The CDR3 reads CASSQLGGREGEQYF. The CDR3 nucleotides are TGTGCCAGCAGCCAATTGGGAGGTAGGGAAGGGGAGCAGTACTTC.

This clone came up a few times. CDR3: CASSSGITDTQYF. In nucleotides, the CDR3 is TGTGCCAGCAGTTCAGGGATCACAGATACGCAGTATTTT. This sequence joins TRBV6-5 and TRBJ2-3, with a possible D match to TRBD1 (5 bases). The V gene lost 4 bases and the J gene lost 2 bases, with 7 bases spanning the gap. The CDR3 is 13 amino acids. Per the germline V gene, CDR1 is MNHEY and CDR2 is SVGAGI.

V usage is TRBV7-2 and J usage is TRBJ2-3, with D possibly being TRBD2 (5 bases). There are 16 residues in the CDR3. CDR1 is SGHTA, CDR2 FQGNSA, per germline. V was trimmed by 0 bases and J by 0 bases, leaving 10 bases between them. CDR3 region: CASSLALASSTDTQYF. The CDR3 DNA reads TGTGCCAGCAGCTTAGCGCTAGCCAGCAGCACAGATACGCAGTATTTT.

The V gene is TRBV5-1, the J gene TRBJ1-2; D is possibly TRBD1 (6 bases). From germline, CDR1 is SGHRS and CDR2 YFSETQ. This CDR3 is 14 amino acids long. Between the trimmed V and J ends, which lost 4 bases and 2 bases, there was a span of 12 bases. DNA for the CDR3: TGCGCCAGCAGCCAAGACAGGAGCAACTATGGCTACACCTTC. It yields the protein CASSQDRSNYGYTF.

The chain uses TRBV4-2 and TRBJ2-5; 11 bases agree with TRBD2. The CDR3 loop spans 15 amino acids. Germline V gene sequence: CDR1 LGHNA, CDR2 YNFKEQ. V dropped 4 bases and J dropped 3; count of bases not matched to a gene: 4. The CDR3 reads CASSPPGLAEETQYF. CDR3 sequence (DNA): TGTGCCAGCAGCCCTCCGGGACTAGCGGAAGAGACCCAGTACTTC.

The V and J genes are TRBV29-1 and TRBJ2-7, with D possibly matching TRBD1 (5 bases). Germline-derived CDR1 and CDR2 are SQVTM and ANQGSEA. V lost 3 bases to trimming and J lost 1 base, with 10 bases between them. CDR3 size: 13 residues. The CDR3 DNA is TGCAGCGTTGAGCAGGGCCCTTCCTACGAGCAGTACTTC. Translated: CSVEQGPSYEQYF.

The DNA for the CDR3 is TGTGCCAGCAGGGGACTGACCTACGAGCAGTACTTC. This sequence encodes CASRGLTYEQYF. V usage is TRBV6-1 and J usage is TRBJ2-7; tentatively, D is TRBD2 (6 bases). The CDR3 has 12 residues. Germline V lookup: CDR1 MNHNS, CDR2 SASEGT. Trimming removed 6 bases at V and 2 bases at J, with 8 bases between.

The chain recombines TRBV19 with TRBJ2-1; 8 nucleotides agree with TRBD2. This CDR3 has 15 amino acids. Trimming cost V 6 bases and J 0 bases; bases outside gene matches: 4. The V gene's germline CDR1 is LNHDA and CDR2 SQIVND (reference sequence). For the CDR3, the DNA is TGTGCCAGTAGCCCAAGCGGGAGCTCCTACAATGAGCAGTTCTTC. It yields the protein CASSPSGSSYNEQFF.

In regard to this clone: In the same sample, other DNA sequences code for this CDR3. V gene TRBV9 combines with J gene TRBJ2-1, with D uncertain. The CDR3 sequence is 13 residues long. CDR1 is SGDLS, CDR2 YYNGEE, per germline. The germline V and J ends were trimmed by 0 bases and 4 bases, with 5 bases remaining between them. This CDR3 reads CASSVGQYNEQFF. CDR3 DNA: TGTGCCAGCAGCGTAGGGCAGTACAATGAGCAGTTCTTC.

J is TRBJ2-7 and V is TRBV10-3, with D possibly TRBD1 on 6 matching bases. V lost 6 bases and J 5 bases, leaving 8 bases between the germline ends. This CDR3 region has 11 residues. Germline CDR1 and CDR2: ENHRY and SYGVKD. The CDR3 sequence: CAIRNRDEQYF. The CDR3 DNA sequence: TGTGCCATCAGGAACAGGGACGAGCAGTACTTC.

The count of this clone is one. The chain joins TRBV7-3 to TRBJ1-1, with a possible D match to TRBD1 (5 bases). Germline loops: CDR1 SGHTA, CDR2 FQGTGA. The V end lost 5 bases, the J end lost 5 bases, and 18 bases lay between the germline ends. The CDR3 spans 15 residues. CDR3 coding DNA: TGTGCCAGCAGCAAAGACCCCCGGGGGGGAACTGAAGCTTTCTTT. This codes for CASSKDPRGGTEAFF. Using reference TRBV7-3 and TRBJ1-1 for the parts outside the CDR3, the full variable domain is GAGVSQTPSNKVTEKGKYVELRCDPISGHTALYWYRQSLGQGPEFLIYFQGTGAADDSGLPNDRFFAVRPEGSVSTLKIQRTERGDSAVYLCASSKDPRGGTEAFFGQGTRLTVV.

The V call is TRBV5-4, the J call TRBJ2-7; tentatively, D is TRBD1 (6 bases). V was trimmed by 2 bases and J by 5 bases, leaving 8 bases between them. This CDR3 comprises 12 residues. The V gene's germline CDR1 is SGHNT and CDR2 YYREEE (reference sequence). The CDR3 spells CASSFRDNEQYF. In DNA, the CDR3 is TGTGCCAGCAGCTTCCGGGACAACGAGCAGTACTTC.

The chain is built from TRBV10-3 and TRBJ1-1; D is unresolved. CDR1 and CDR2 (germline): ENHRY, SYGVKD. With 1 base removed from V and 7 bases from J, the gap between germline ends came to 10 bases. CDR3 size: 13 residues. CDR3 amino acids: CAISEYSPGEAFF. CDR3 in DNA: TGTGCCATCAGTGAGTACAGTCCCGGTGAAGCTTTCTTT.

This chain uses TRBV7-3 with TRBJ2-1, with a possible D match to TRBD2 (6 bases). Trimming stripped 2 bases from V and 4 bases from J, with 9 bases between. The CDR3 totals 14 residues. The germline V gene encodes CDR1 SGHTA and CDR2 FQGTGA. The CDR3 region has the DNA TGTGCCAGCAGCTTACTAGCGCAATACAATGAGCAGTTCTTC. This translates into CASSLLAQYNEQFF. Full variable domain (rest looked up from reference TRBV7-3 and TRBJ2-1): GAGVSQTPSNKVTEKGKYVELRCDPISGHTALYWYRQSLGQGPEFLIYFQGTGAADDSGLPNDRFFAVRPEGSVSTLKIQRTERGDSAVYLCASSLLAQYNEQFFGPGTRLTVL.

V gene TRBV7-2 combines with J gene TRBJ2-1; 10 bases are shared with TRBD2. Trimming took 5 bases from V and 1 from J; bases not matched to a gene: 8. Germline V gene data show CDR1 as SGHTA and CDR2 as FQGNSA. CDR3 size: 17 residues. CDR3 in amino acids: CASSILTSGTSYNEQFF. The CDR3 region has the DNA TGTGCCAGCAGCATATTAACTAGCGGGACTTCCTACAATGAGCAGTTCTTC.

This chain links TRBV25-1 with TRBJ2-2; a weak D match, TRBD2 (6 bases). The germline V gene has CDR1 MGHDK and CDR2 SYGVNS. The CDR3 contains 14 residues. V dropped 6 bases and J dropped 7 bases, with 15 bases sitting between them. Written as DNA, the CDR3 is TGTGCCAGCAGACAGGAGGGCCTAGACGGGGAGCTGTTTTTT. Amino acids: CASRQEGLDGELFF.

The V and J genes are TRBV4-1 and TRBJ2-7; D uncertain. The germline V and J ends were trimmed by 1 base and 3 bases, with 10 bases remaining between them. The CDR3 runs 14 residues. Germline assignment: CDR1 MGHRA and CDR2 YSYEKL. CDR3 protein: CASSQGSLNYEQYF. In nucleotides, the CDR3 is TGCGCCAGCAGCCAAGGTTCACTGAACTACGAGCAGTACTTC.

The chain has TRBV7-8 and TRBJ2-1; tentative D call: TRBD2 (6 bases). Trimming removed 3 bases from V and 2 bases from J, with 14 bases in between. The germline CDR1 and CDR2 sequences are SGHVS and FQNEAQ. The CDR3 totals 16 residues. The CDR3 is CASSLLAASPYNEQFF. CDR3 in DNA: TGTGCCAGCAGCTTGTTAGCGGCTAGCCCCTACAATGAGCAGTTCTTC. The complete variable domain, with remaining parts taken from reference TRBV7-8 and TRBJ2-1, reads GAGVSQSPRYKVAKRGQDVALRCDPISGHVSLFWYQQALGQGPEFLTYFQNEAQLDKSGLPSDRFFAERPEGSVSTLKIQRTQQEDSAVYLCASSLLAASPYNEQFFGPGTRLTVL.

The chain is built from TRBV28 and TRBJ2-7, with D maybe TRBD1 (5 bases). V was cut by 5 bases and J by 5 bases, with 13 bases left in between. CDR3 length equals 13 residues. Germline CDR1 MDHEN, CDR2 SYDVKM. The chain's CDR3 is CASSENRIDEQYF. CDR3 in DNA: TGTGCCAGCAGTGAAAACAGGATCGACGAGCAGTACTTC.

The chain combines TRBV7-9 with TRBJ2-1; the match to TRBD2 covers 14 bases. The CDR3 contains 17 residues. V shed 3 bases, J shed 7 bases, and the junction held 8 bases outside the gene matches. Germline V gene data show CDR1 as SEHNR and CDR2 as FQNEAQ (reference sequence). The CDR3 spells CASSFPGLAGVENEQFF. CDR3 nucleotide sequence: TGTGCCAGCAGCTTCCCGGGACTAGCGGGAGTGGAAAATGAGCAGTTCTTC.

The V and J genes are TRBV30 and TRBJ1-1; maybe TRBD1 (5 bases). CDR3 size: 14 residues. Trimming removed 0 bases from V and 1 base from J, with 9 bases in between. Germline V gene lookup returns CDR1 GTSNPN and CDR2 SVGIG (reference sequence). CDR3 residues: CAWSVSRGNTEAFF. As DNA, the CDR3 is TGTGCCTGGAGTGTTAGTAGGGGGAACACTGAAGCTTTCTTT.